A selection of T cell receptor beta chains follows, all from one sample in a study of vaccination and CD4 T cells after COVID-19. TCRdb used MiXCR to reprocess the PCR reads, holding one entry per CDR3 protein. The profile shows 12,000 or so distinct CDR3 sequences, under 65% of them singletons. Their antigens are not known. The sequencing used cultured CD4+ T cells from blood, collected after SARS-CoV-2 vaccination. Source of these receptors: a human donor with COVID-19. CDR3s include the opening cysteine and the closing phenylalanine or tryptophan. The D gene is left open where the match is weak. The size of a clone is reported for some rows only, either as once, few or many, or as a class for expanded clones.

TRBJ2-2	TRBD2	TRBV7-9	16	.	CASSPTGTSGTGELFF	TGTGCCAGCAGCCCCACCGGGACTAGTGGCACCGGGGAGCTGTTTTTT
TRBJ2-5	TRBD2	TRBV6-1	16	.	CASSDRLAGGQETQYF	TGTGCCAGCAGTGACCGACTAGCGGGGGGACAAGAGACCCAGTACTTC
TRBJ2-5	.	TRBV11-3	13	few	CASSLGRRPTQYF	TGTGCCAGCAGCCTGGGACGCCGGCCGACCCAGTACTTC
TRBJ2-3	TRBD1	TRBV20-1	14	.	CSSKTGGGKDTQYF	TGCAGTTCTAAGACAGGGGGCGGTAAAGATACGCAGTATTTT
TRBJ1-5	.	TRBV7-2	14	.	CASSLGGDGQPQHF	TGTGCCAGCAGCTTAGGGGGGGATGGGCAGCCCCAGCATTTT
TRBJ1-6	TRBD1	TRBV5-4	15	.	CASSQDRESWSPLHF	TGTGCCAGCAGCCAAGACAGGGAAAGTTGGTCACCCCTCCACTTT
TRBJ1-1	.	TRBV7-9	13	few	CASRRTENTEAFF	TGTGCCAGCAGAAGGACGGAGAACACTGAAGCTTTCTTT
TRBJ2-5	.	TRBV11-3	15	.	CASSTARRGPETQYF	TGTGCCAGCAGCACGGCCCGCAGGGGCCCAGAGACCCAGTACTTC
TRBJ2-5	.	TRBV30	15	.	CAWARVASGQETQYF	TGTGCCTGGGCGAGGGTGGCTTCGGGTCAGGAGACCCAGTACTTC
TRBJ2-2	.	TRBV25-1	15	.	CASSELGGGAGELFF	TGTGCCAGCAGTGAATTGGGAGGGGGCGCCGGGGAGCTGTTTTTT
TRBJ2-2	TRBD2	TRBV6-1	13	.	CASGGGNTGELFF	TGTGCTAGCGGGGGGGGGAACACCGGGGAGCTGTTTTTT
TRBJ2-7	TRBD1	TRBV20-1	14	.	CSASVPGQGAGQYF	TGCAGTGCTAGTGTACCGGGACAGGGCGCCGGGCAGTACTTC
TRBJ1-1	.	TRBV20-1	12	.	CSAWPKNTEAFF	TGCAGTGCTTGGCCAAAAAACACTGAAGCTTTCTTT
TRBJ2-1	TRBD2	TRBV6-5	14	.	CASSYPGAGDEQFF	TGTGCCAGCAGTTATCCTGGCGCGGGGGATGAGCAGTTCTTC
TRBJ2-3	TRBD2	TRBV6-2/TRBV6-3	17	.	CASSYTLAGGPTDTQYF	TGTGCCAGCAGTTACACTCTAGCGGGGGGACCCACAGATACGCAGTATTTT
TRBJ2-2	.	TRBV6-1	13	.	CAGSAHALPELFF	TGTGCCGGCAGTGCTCATGCCCTGCCCGAGCTGTTTTTT
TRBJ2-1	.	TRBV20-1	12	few	CSARIAGYEQFF	TGCAGTGCTAGAATCGCAGGGTATGAGCAGTTCTTC
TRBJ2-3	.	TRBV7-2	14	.	CASSLNRYTDTQYF	TGTGCCAGCAGCTTAAACAGGTACACAGATACGCAGTATTTT